This T cell receptor (beta chain) is drawn from a study of PD-1 blockade in classical Hodgkin lymphoma. Study-level findings and limits: The study found complete responders had baseline diversity similar to newly diagnosed patients. Relapsed/refractory patients reportedly had the lowest baseline TCR diversity, below newly diagnosed patients, who were below healthy donors.

As concerns this clone: Its antigen is as yet unknown.

Generated by immunoSEQ multiplex PCR, the TCRdb table keeps only in-frame clones and is missing some. The sample has over 70,000 clones, around 86% seen once. Following autologous stem cell transplantation, relapse occurred in every patient, and exposure to brentuximab vedotin varied. Relapsed/refractory classical Hodgkin lymphoma patients had complete, partial or progressive responses. Per the germline V gene, CDR1 is MNHEY and CDR2 is SVGAGI. Trimming stripped 0 bases from V and 2 bases from J, with 11 bases between. This CDR3 has 16 residues. The sequencing here drew on peripheral blood mononuclear cells (PBMCs), taken at baseline. The source of this sequence is a human donor with classical Hodgkin lymphoma. The chain combines TRBV6-5 with TRBJ1-3; possibly TRBD1 for D (5 bases). The CDR3: CASSYSGQGAGNTIYF. DNA of the CDR3: TGTGCCAGCAGTTACTCTGGGCAGGGAGCTGGAAACACCATATATTTT.